A single sample gave rise to the 31 T cell receptor beta chains below, sequenced in a study of GPR56 and killer-like receptors on CD4 memory cells. Five CD4+ populations, defined by killer cell lectin-like receptor and GPR56 markers, were sorted by FACS. TCRdb reprocessed the reads; each CDR3 protein has one entry and no DNA is given. The sample totals about 2,400 distinct CDR3 sequences; its top ten clones hold approximately 4.3%. The sequencing input was memory CD4+ T cells from blood. Receptors originate from a human donor in good health.

This clonotype is medium-sized by frequency. V usage is TRBV7-2 and J usage is TRBJ2-2; TCRdb proposes TRBD1, but this gene call is untestable without DNA. This CDR3 region has 14 residues. Germline lookup yields CDR1 SGHTA and CDR2 FQGNSA. The CDR3: CASSRTGDTGELFF.

The chain couples TRBV12-3 or TRBV12-4 to TRBJ2-7. This CDR3 comprises 12 residues. The CDR3 protein is CASRSVSYEQYF.

This clonotype is medium-sized by frequency. This chain uses TRBV7-3 with TRBJ2-3; no DNA is available, so the TRBD1 call from TCRdb remains unchecked. The CDR3 consists of 14 residues. CDR1 and CDR2 from the germline V gene are SGHTA and FQGTGA. The chain's CDR3 is CASSWRGSTDTQYF.

The V gene is TRBV5-4, the J gene TRBJ1-1; the TCRdb call, TRBD1, lacks DNA for checking. Germline CDR1 SGHNT, CDR2 YYREEE (reference sequence). CDR3 length: 15 residues. CDR3 region: CASSSRQGAYTEAFF.

The chain has TRBV7-9 and TRBJ2-7; TCRdb reports TRBD1, a call that lacks DNA to check it against. CDR1 SEHNR and CDR2 FQNEAQ come from the germline V gene (reference sequence). The CDR3 runs to 14 residues. CDR3: CASSLGQAAYEQYF.

Its frequency marks this clonotype as medium-sized. The V and J genes are TRBV7-2 and TRBJ2-1; TCRdb's assignment of TRBD1 cannot be checked, as there is no DNA. The CDR3 runs to 14 residues. Germline lookup yields CDR1 SGHTA and CDR2 FQGNSA. This chain's CDR3 is CASSRDRVKGEQFF.

Considering frequency, this clonotype is large. The genes are TRBV6-2 or TRBV6-3 and TRBJ2-3; TCRdb gives TRBD2 as the D gene, but with no DNA this cannot be confirmed. The CDR3 totals 15 residues. CDR1 is MNHEY and CDR2 is SVGEGT in the germline V gene. CDR3 sequence reads: CASKVSSGRTDTQYF.

Considering frequency, this clonotype is medium-sized. The gene calls are TRBV18 and TRBJ1-2; TCRdb names TRBD1, which stays unverified in the absence of DNA. The CDR3 covers 16 residues. CDR1 is KGHSH and CDR2 is LQKENI in the germline V gene. Here the CDR3 reads CASSRPGQGMSGGYTF.

This clonotype is deemed medium-sized (0.01 to 0.1%) by its frequency. The chain carries TRBV19 and TRBJ2-2; TCRdb's D gene call, TRBD2, goes unchecked for lack of DNA. The CDR3 contains 18 residues. CDR1 and CDR2 (germline): LNHDA, SQIVND (reference sequence). CDR3 region: CASSIRRELAGGTGELFF.

This chain connects TRBV25-1 to TRBJ2-1; TCRdb's D call, TRBD1, is unchecked because there is no DNA. The CDR3 spans 11 residues. Germline CDR1 MGHDK, CDR2 SYGVNS. Here the CDR3 reads CASSGGGEQFF.

V gene TRBV7-2 combines with J gene TRBJ2-3; with no DNA, the TCRdb D assignment of TRBD2 cannot be verified. The germline V gene has CDR1 SGHTA and CDR2 FQGNSA. CDR3 length equals 15 residues. The CDR3 is CASSLVASGGDTQYF.

By frequency, this clonotype registers medium-sized. The rearrangement uses TRBV6-5 and TRBJ1-2; as DNA is missing, the TRBD1 call by TCRdb cannot be tested. Germline-derived CDR1 and CDR2 are MNHEY and SVGAGI. CDR3 length: 15 amino acids. The CDR3 loop is CASSPPDRPLYGYTF.

According to its frequency, this clonotype is medium-sized. This rearrangement joins TRBV18 to TRBJ1-4. The CDR3 extends over 13 amino acids. Germline CDR1 and CDR2: KGHSH and LQKENI. CDR3 sequence: CASSDSYSEKLFF.

This clonotype is classed as large by frequency. The chain couples TRBV27 to TRBJ2-3. Germline CDR1 and CDR2: MNHEY and SMNVEV (reference sequence). CDR3 length: 15 amino acids. The CDR3 reads CASSLWSSVTDTQYF.

This clonotype is labeled large based on frequency. This rearrangement joins TRBV6-1 to TRBJ1-6; TCRdb names TRBD1, which stays unverified in the absence of DNA. The germline V gene encodes CDR1 MNHNS and CDR2 SASEGT. This CDR3 comprises 15 residues. The CDR3 sequence is CASSERQGMNSPLHF.

This clonotype is classed as medium-sized by frequency. The chain carries TRBV18 and TRBJ2-3; no DNA is available, so the TRBD2 call from TCRdb remains unchecked. The germline V gene has CDR1 KGHSH and CDR2 LQKENI. The CDR3 totals 15 residues. CDR3 region: CASSPEGPHTDTQYF.

This clonotype shows up as large by frequency. The CDR3: CASEWATGANQPQHF. The rearrangement uses TRBV6-2 or TRBV6-3 and TRBJ1-5; TCRdb reports TRBD1, a call that lacks DNA to check it against. This CDR3 contains 15 residues. Per germline, CDR1 MNHEY and CDR2 SVGEGT.

The V gene is TRBV6-5, the J gene TRBJ2-3; TCRdb selects TRBD2, and the lack of DNA leaves this call unchecked. The germline V gene has CDR1 MNHEY and CDR2 SVGAGI. This CDR3 comprises 15 residues. CDR3 residues: CASSGLAGATDTQYF.

The chain links TRBV14 to TRBJ2-5. CDR3 size: 14 residues. Germline-derived CDR1 and CDR2 are SGHDN and FVKESK. CDR3 amino acids: CASSQELPQETQYF.

This clonotype is identified as large from frequency. The chain has TRBV6-5 and TRBJ1-2. From germline, CDR1 is MNHEY and CDR2 SVGAGI. This CDR3 region has 13 residues. The CDR3 is CASSYSKVSGYTF.

The V gene is TRBV6-6, the J gene TRBJ2-7; absent DNA, TCRdb's TRBD1 call cannot be checked. This CDR3 has 12 amino acids. In germline, CDR1 is MNHNY, CDR2 SVGAGI (reference sequence). This CDR3 is CASSGTGGQQYF.

This clonotype is labeled medium-sized based on frequency. V and J are TRBV9 and TRBJ2-3. CDR1 SGDLS and CDR2 YYNGEE come from the germline V gene. The CDR3 spans 11 residues. The chain's CDR3 is CASSVEDTQYF.

J is TRBJ2-5 and V is TRBV20-1; there is no DNA to check the TCRdb D call of TRBD2. CDR1 is DFQATT, CDR2 SNEGSKA, per germline (reference sequence). The CDR3 loop spans 16 amino acids. CDR3 amino acids: CSATPGGTSSMETQYF.

This clonotype is large by frequency. J is TRBJ2-1 and V is TRBV29-1; no DNA is available, so the TRBD1 call from TCRdb remains unchecked. Germline CDR1 reads SQVTM; CDR2 reads ANQGSEA. This CDR3 has 16 residues. CDR3 protein: CSVVIFGAVKPGEQFF.

V and J are TRBV9 and TRBJ2-3; TCRdb picks TRBD1, but there is no DNA to check that call. Germline V lookup: CDR1 SGDLS, CDR2 YYNGEE. The CDR3 length is 16 residues. CDR3 loop: CASSVGPGTNTDTQYF.

The chain couples TRBV6-2 or TRBV6-3 to TRBJ1-1; TCRdb's D gene call, TRBD1, goes unchecked for lack of DNA. Germline V gene data show CDR1 as MNHEY and CDR2 as SVGEGT. This CDR3 is built from 12 residues. CDR3 amino acids: CASRGGDTEAFF.

The chain recombines TRBV11-2 with TRBJ2-5; TCRdb's D call, TRBD1, is unchecked because there is no DNA. The CDR3 sequence is 15 residues long. Germline V gives CDR1 SGHAT, CDR2 FQNNGV. CDR3 region: CASSLVRGALETQYF. Full variable domain (outside the CDR3, taken from reference TRBV11-2 and TRBJ2-5): EAGVAQSPRYKIIEKRQSVAFWCNPISGHATLYWYQQILGQGPKLLIQFQNNGVVDDSQLPKDRFSAERLKGVDSTLKIQPAKLEDSAVYLCASSLVRGALETQYFGPGTRLLVL.

The chain employs TRBV6-2 or TRBV6-3 and TRBJ2-6; as DNA is missing, the TRBD1 call by TCRdb cannot be tested. CDR3 length: 14 residues. Germline lookup yields CDR1 MNHEY and CDR2 SVGEGT. This chain's CDR3 is CASEWATGANVLTF.

The CDR3 is CASSPGSRALYGYTF. This chain joins TRBV14 and TRBJ1-2; the TCRdb D gene call, TRBD1, has no DNA to confirm it. The CDR3 sequence is 15 residues long. CDR1 is SGHDN and CDR2 is FVKESK in the germline V gene.

V usage is TRBV6-1 and J usage is TRBJ2-5; TCRdb names TRBD2, which stays unverified in the absence of DNA. The CDR3 spans 15 residues. In germline, CDR1 is MNHNS, CDR2 SASEGT. The chain's CDR3 is CASRATGPWTETQYF.

This clonotype is called medium-sized based on its frequency. The V call is TRBV6-6, the J call TRBJ1-1; no DNA is available, so the TRBD1 call from TCRdb remains unchecked. The CDR3 is made up of 15 amino acids. The V gene's germline CDR1 is MNHNY and CDR2 SVGAGI (reference sequence). The CDR3 protein is CASSYKGGGGTEAFF.